This TCR beta chain was profiled in a study of identical twins. Study results and caveats: Models predicted too little out-of-frame TCR alpha sharing in monozygotic twins.

This clonotype was observed at least ten times. Its specificity is unknown. TCRdb fed the 5' RACE reads into MiXCR, producing one record per CDR3 protein. Here the sample spans just under 650,000 distinct CDR3 sequences, roughly 7.2% being singletons. The same sample was also used in a study of yellow fever vaccine responses in identical twins.

Material for sequencing was PBMCs. The origin of this receptor is a woman aged 18-30 years in good health.

The CDR3 nucleotides are TGTGCCAGCAGCCAGGGGGGTAGCGGACTCTCCTACGAGCAGTACTTC. Its translation is CASSQGGSGLSYEQYF. The rearrangement joins TRBV7-7 to TRBJ2-7, with D tentatively TRBD1 (7 bases). This CDR3 contains 16 residues. Germline CDR1 SSHAT, CDR2 FNYEAQ (reference sequence). V was pared by 5 bases and J by 0 bases, with 17 bases between.